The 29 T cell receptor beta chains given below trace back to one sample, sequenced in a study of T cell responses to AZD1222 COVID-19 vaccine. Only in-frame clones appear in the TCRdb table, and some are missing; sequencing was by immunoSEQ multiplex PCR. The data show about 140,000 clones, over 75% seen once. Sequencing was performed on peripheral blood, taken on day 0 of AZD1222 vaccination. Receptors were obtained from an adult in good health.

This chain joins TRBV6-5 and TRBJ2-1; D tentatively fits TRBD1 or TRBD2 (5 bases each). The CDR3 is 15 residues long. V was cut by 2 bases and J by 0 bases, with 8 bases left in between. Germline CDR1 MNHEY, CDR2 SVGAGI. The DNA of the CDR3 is TGTGCCAGCAGTTACGAGGGGAGCTCCTACAATGAGCAGTTCTTC. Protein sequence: CASSYEGSSYNEQFF.

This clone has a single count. The CDR3 DNA is TGTGCCAGCAGCTTAGGGGGCAGGCTTTACACAGATACGCAGTATTTT. Protein product: CASSLGGRLYTDTQYF. J is TRBJ2-3 and V is TRBV7-2, with a tentative D call TRBD1 (5 bases). Trimming took 1 base from V and 2 from J, leaving 13 bases between them. Germline V lookup: CDR1 SGHTA, CDR2 FQGNSA. This CDR3 is built from 16 residues.

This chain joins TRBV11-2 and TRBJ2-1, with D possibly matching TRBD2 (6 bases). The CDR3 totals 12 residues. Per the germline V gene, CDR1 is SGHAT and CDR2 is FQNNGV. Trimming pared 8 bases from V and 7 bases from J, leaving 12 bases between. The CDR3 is CASCGVTNEQFF. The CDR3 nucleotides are TGTGCCAGCTGCGGGGTCACAAATGAGCAGTTCTTC.

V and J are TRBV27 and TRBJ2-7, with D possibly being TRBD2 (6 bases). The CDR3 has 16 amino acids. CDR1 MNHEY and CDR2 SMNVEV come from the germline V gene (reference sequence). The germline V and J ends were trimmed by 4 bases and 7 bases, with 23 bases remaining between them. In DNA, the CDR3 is TGTGCCAGCAGTTCCCCTGAGGGTGGCGGGATAGTTGAGCAGTACTTC. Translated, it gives CASSSPEGGGIVEQYF.

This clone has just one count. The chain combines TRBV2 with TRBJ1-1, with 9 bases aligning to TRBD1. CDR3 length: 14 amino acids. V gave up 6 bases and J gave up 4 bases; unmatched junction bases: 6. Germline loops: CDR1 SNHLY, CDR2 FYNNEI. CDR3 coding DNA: TGTGCCAGCAGACAGGGGGCGTCTGTCACTGAAGCTTTCTTT. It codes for CASRQGASVTEAFF.

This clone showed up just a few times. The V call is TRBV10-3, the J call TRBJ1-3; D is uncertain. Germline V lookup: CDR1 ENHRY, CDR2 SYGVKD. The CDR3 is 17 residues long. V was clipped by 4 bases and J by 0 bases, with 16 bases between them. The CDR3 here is CAISVTASKSSGNTIYF. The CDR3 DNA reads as TGTGCCATCAGTGTAACAGCTAGTAAGAGCTCTGGAAACACCATATATTTT.

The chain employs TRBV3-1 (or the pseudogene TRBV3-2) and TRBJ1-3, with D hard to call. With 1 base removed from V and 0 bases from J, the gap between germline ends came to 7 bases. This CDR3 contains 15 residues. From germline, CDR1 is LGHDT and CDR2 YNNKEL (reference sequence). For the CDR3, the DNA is TGTGCCAGCAGCCAAGTCGTGGGCTCTGGAAACACCATATATTTT. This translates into CASSQVVGSGNTIYF.

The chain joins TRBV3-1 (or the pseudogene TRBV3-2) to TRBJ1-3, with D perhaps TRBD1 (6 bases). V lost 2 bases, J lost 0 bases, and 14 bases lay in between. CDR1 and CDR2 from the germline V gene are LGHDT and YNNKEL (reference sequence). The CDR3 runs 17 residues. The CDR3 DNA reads TGTGCCAGCAGCCAATCGTCACAGGGTTTCTCTGGAAACACCATATATTTT. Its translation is CASSQSSQGFSGNTIYF.

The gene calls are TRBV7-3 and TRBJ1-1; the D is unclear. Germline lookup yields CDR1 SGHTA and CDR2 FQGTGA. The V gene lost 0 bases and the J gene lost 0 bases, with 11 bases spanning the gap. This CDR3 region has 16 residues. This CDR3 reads CASSLTTLQMNTEAFF. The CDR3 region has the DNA TGTGCCAGCAGCTTAACGACCTTACAGATGAACACTGAAGCTTTCTTT.

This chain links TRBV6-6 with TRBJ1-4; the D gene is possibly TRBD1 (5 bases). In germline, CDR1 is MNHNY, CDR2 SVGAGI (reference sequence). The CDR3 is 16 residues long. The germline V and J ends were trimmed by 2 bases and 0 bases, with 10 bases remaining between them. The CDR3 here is CASSYDGRATNEKLFF. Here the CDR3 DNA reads TGTGCCAGCAGTTACGATGGCAGGGCAACTAATGAAAAACTGTTTTTT.

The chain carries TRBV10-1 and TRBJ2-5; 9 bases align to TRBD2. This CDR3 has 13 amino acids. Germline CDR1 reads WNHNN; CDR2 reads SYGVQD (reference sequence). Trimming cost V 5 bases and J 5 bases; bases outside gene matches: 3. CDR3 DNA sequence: TGCGCCAGCAGTCGGACTAGCGACGAGACCCAGTACTTC. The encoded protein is CASSRTSDETQYF.

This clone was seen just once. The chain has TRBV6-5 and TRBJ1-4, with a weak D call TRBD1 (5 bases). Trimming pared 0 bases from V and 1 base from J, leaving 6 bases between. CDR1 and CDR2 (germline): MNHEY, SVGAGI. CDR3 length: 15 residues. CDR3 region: CASSYSRGTNEKLFF. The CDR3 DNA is TGTGCCAGCAGTTACTCGAGGGGAACTAATGAAAAACTGTTTTTT.

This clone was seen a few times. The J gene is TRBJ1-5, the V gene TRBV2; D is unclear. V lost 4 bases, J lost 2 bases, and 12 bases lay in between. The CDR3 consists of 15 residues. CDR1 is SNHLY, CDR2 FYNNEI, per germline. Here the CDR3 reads CASSVRVGGNQPQHF. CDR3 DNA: TGTGCCAGCAGTGTGAGGGTAGGAGGCAATCAGCCCCAGCATTTT.

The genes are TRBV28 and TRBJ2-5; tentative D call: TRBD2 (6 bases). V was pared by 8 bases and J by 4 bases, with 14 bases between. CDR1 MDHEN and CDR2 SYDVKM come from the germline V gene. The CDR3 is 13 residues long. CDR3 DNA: TGTGCCAGCGGGGGGATCAGGGTAGAGACCCAGTACTTC. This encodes CASGGIRVETQYF.

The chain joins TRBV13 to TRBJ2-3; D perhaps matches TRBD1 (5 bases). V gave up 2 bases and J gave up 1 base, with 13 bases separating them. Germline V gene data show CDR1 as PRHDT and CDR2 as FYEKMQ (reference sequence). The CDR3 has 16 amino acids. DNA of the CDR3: TGTGCCAGCAGCTTAAGGGGTACAGTCGGCACAGATACGCAGTATTTT. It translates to CASSLRGTVGTDTQYF.

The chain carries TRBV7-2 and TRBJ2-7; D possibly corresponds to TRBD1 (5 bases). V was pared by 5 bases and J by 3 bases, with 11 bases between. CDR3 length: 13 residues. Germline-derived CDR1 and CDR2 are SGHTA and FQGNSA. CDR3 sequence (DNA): TGTGCCAGCAGCCTGGACAAGAGCTACGAGCAGTACTTC. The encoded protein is CASSLDKSYEQYF.

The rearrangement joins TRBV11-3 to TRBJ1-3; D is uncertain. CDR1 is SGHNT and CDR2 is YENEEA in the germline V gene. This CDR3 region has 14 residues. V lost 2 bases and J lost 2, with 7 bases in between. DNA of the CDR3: TGTGCCAGCAGCTTAAAATCGACTGGAAACACCATATATTTT. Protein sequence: CASSLKSTGNTIYF. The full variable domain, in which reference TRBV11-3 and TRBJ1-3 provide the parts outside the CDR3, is EAGVVQSPRYKIIEKKQPVAFWCNPISGHNTLYWYLQNLGQGPELLIRYENEEAVDDSQLPKDRFSAERLKGVDSTLKIQPAELGDSAVYLCASSLKSTGNTIYFGEGSWLTVV.

This CDR3 is CASSTLNTEAFF. CDR3 DNA: TGTGCCAGCAGTACGCTAAACACTGAAGCTTTCTTT. The rearrangement links TRBV6-2 or TRBV6-3 to TRBJ1-1; D uncertain. Deletions cut 5 bases from V and 2 bases from J, with 6 bases between. CDR1 and CDR2 (germline): MNHEY, SVGEGT. The CDR3 totals 12 residues.

The CDR3 nucleotides are TGTGCCTGGAGTGAGGGGGGCTGGGTCACTGAAGCTTTCTTT. Translation gives CAWSEGGWVTEAFF. The chain has TRBV30 and TRBJ1-1, with D possibly TRBD1 on 6 matching bases. This CDR3 has 14 amino acids. Trimming shortened V by 1 base and J by 4 bases, and 13 bases separated the two germline ends. CDR1 is GTSNPN, CDR2 SVGIG, per germline (reference sequence).

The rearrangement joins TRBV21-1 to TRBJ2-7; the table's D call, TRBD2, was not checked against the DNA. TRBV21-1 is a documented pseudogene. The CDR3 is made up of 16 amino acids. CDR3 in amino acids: CASTFSGNGSSYEQYF. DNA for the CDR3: TGTGCCAGCACCTTCTCGGGGAATGGGAGCTCCTACGAGCAGTACTTC.

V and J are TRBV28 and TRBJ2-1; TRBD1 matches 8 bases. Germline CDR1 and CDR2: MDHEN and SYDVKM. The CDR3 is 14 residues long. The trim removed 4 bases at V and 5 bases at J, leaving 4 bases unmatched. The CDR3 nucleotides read TGTGCCAGCAGTTCAGGACAGGGTAACAATGAGCAGTTCTTC. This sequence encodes CASSSGQGNNEQFF. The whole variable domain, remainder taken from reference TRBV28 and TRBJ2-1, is DVKVTQSSRYLVKRTGEKVFLECVQDMDHENMFWYRQDPGLGLRLIYFSYDVKMKEKGDIPEGYSVSREKKERFSLILESASTNQTSMYLCASSSGQGNNEQFFGPGTRLTVL.

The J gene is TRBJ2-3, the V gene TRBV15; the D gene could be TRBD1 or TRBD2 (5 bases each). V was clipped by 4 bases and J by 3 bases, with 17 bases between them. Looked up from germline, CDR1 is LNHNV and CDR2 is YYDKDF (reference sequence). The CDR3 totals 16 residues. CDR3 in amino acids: CATSTSGRGKTDTQYF. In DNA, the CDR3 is TGTGCCACCAGCACCTCGGGACGCGGAAAAACAGATACGCAGTATTTT.

The CDR3 sequence: CASSQGTGAYEQYF. In nucleotides, the CDR3 is TGTGCCAGCAGCCAAGGGACAGGGGCCTACGAGCAGTACTTC. V is TRBV3-1 (or the pseudogene TRBV3-2) and J is TRBJ2-7; 9 positions agree with TRBD1. The CDR3 sequence is 14 residues long. V gave up 1 base and J gave up 2 bases; unmatched junction bases: 0. Germline CDR1 and CDR2: LGHDT and YNNKEL (reference sequence).

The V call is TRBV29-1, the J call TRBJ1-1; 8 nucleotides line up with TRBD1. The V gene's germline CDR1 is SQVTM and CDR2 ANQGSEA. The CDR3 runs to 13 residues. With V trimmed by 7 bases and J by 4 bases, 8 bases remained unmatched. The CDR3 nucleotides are TGCAGCGGAGGGCAGGGGGCGCGCACTGAAGCTTTCTTT. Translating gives CSGGQGARTEAFF.

CDR3 DNA sequence: TGTGCCAGCAGTGTTGGGCGGATGAGCTCCTACAATGAGCAGTTCTTC. Translated, it gives CASSVGRMSSYNEQFF. The rearrangement uses TRBV28 and TRBJ2-1; D is unresolved. In germline, CDR1 is MDHEN, CDR2 SYDVKM. With 5 bases removed from V and 0 bases from J, the gap between germline ends came to 14 bases. CDR3 length: 16 residues.

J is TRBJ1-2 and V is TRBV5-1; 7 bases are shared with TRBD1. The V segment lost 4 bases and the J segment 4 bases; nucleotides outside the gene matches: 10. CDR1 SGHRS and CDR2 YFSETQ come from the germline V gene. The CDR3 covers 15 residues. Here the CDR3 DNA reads TGCGCCAGCAGCGACTTGGGGGGACAGAGCTATGGCTACACCTTC. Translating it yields CASSDLGGQSYGYTF.

CDR3 loop: CATSRGSEKLFF. CDR3 coding DNA: TGTGCCACCAGCAGAGGAAGTGAAAAACTGTTTTTT. The chain couples TRBV15 to TRBJ1-4; D gene ambiguous. Trimming cost V 1 base and J 7 bases, with 4 bases left between them. CDR1 LNHNV and CDR2 YYDKDF come from the germline V gene (reference sequence). The CDR3 covers 12 residues.

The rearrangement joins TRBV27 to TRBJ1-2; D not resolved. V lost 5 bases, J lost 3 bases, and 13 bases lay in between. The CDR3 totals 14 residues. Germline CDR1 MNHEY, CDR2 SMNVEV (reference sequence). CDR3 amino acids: CASSLLRADYGYTF. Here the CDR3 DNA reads TGTGCCAGCAGTCTTCTCCGGGCCGACTATGGCTACACCTTC.

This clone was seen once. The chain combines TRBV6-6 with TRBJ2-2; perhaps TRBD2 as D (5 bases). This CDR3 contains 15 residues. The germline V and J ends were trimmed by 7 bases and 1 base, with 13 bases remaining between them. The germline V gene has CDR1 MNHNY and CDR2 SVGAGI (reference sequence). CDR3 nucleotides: TGTGCCAGCAATTTCAACGCGGGGAACACCGGGGAGCTGTTTTTT. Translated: CASNFNAGNTGELFF.